This T cell receptor beta chain stems from a study of T-cell memory formation after mild COVID-19. Overall study findings and caveats: Later expanders leaned CD4+, whereas day 15 to 85 contracting clones were balanced CD4/CD8. Contracting CD4+ clones lay largely in CM and EM, with CD8+ ones residing in EMRA. The SARS-CoV-2 specificity of second-wave clones reaching peak at day 37 remained unverified.

Comment on this clonotype: Its antigen is currently unknown.

TCRdb called the 5' RACE reads again in MiXCR, with one record for every CDR3 protein. The sample has fewer than 250,000 distinct CDR3 sequences, over 9.5% seen once; the top ten hold 2.5% to 3.5%. The sequenced material came from PBMCs or a T cell subset sorted from them (not recorded which). The TCR was taken from a young man who had mild COVID-19 (a few samples of this study predate the infection). Cell type and time point are not known.

CDR3 bases: TGCGCCAGCAGCTTGGCCCTAGAGGAGACCCAGTACTTC. Translated, it gives CASSLALEETQYF. This chain joins TRBV5-1 and TRBJ2-5; no clear D. This CDR3 region has 13 residues. Trimming stripped 0 bases from V and 5 bases from J, with 8 bases between. In germline, CDR1 is SGHRS, CDR2 YFSETQ.